This is a list of T cell receptor beta chains from one sample in a study of T cell responses to AZD1222 COVID-19 vaccine. Using immunoSEQ multiplex PCR, the repertoire was profiled, and TCRdb retains in-frame clones only, with some absent. The sample comprises tens of thousands of clones, roughly 89% of which are singletons, and roughly 2.3% rests with the top ten. Sequenced here: peripheral blood, sampled on day 0 of AZD1222 vaccination. The receptors originated from an adult in good health. The CDR3 runs from the conserved cysteine through the conserved F or W. The D gene is left open where the match is weak. Clone size is not always given. Where it is, it says once, few, many or a class for expanded clones.

.,TRBV14,17,TRBJ2-1,.,CASSQVRPQGSYNEQFF,TGTGCCAGCAGCCAAGTACGGCCACAGGGATCCTACAATGAGCAGTTCTTC
.,TRBV5-1,18,TRBJ1-1,TRBD1,CASSRNPGQGTLNTEAFF,TGCGCCAGCAGCAGGAATCCGGGACAGGGAACTTTGAACACTGAAGCTTTCTTT
.,TRBV10-1,17,TRBJ2-3,TRBD2,CASSDGLAGGPLDTQYF,TGCGCCAGCAGTGACGGACTAGCGGGAGGGCCACTAGATACGCAGTATTTT
.,TRBV27,16,TRBJ2-7,.,CASSLSPSVQGHEQYF,TGTGCCAGCAGTTTATCGCCTTCCGTCCAGGGCCACGAGCAGTACTTC
.,TRBV3-1/TRBV3-2,13,TRBJ1-2,.,CASSQITGYGYTF,TGTGCCAGCAGCCAAATAACAGGGTATGGCTACACCTTC
.,TRBV12-3/TRBV12-4,12,TRBJ2-2,TRBD2,CASSGGGGELFF,TGTGCCAGCAGTGGCGGGGGCGGGGAGCTGTTTTTT
.,TRBV12-3/TRBV12-4,13,TRBJ2-1,.,CASSLNRWNEQFF,TGTGCCAGCAGTCTAAACCGATGGAATGAGCAGTTCTTC
.,TRBV6-2/TRBV6-3,12,TRBJ1-2,.,CASSYGTGGYTF,TGTGCCAGCAGTTACGGGACCGGTGGCTACACCTTC
.,TRBV4-1,17,TRBJ2-5,TRBD2,CASSQEGRGGLPETQYF,TGCGCCAGCAGCCAAGAGGGGCGGGGGGGCCTCCCCGAGACCCAGTACTTC
.,TRBV6-5,13,TRBJ1-1,.,CASARGRGTEAFF,TGTGCCAGCGCCAGGGGAAGGGGCACTGAAGCTTTCTTT
.,TRBV19,16,TRBJ2-1,TRBD2,CASSKTKTSGYNEQFF,TGTGCCAGTAGTAAAACCAAGACTAGCGGGTACAATGAGCAGTTCTTC
.,TRBV25-1,15,TRBJ1-5,.,CASSLGGTPNQPQHF,TGTGCCAGCAGCCTAGGGGGGACCCCCAATCAGCCCCAGCATTTT
.,TRBV5-6,12,TRBJ2-5,.,CASSRGQETQYF,TGTGCCAGCAGCCGGGGCCAAGAGACCCAGTACTTC
.,TRBV5-1,16,TRBJ2-1,.,CASSLNEGAIYNEQFF,TGCGCCAGCAGCTTAAATGAGGGTGCCATATACAATGAGCAGTTCTTC
.,TRBV19,14,TRBJ1-2,.,CASSSEGPGYGYTF,TGTGCCAGCAGCTCAGAGGGGCCAGGCTATGGCTACACCTTC
.,TRBV19,14,TRBJ2-7,.,CASSTRGAPYEQYF,TGTGCCAGTAGTACAAGGGGTGCCCCCTACGAGCAGTACTTC
.,TRBV11-1,14,TRBJ1-2,.,CASSSRTANYGYTF,TGTGCCAGCAGCTCGCGGACAGCTAACTATGGCTACACCTTC
.,TRBV19,15,TRBJ2-5,TRBD1,CASSMFEGGRETQYF,TGTGCCAGTAGTATGTTCGAAGGGGGCAGGGAGACCCAGTACTTC
.,TRBV4-2,13,TRBJ2-1,.,CASSLAGWNEQFF,TGTGCCAGCAGCCTGGCAGGGTGGAATGAGCAGTTCTTC
.,TRBV19,13,TRBJ2-2,.,CASKSGSKGELFF,TGTGCCAGTAAAAGTGGGAGCAAGGGGGAGCTGTTTTTT
.,TRBV5-1,18,TRBJ2-3,TRBD2,CASSSSGTSGVGTDTQYF,TGCGCCAGCAGCTCCTCCGGGACTAGCGGGGTCGGCACAGATACGCAGTATTTT
once,TRBV7-9,15,TRBJ1-1,.,CASSSTSGTHTEAFF,TGTGCCAGCAGCTCAACCTCCGGGACACATACTGAAGCTTTCTTT
.,TRBV7-9,12,TRBJ2-3,TRBD1,CASSPGQVTQYF,TGTGCCAGCAGCCCCGGACAGGTTACGCAGTATTTT
.,TRBV27,13,TRBJ2-3,.,CASSRDSPDTQYF,TGTGCCAGCAGTCGGGACTCACCAGATACGCAGTATTTT
.,TRBV6-1,17,TRBJ1-4,TRBD1,CASSGFRGQGGDEKLFF,TGTGCCAGCAGTGGGTTTCGCGGACAGGGGGGAGATGAAAAACTGTTTTTT
.,TRBV7-9,17,TRBJ1-1,TRBD1,CASSTSDRGGQGTEAFF,TGTGCCAGCAGCACATCGGACAGGGGTGGTCAGGGCACTGAAGCTTTCTTT
.,TRBV7-2,14,TRBJ2-7,TRBD1,CASSFRLTGAEQYF,TGTGCCAGCAGCTTCCGGCTAACAGGGGCCGAGCAGTACTTC
few,TRBV27,15,TRBJ1-3,.,CASSLRGQSGNTIYF,TGTGCCAGCAGTTTAAGAGGCCAATCTGGAAACACCATATATTTT
.,TRBV15,16,TRBJ2-7,TRBD2,CATSRDSEAGTYEQYF,TGTGCCACCAGCAGAGATTCGGAAGCGGGGACCTACGAGCAGTACTTC
.,TRBV12-3/TRBV12-4,13,TRBJ1-1,.,CASRAGKNTEAFF,TGTGCCAGCAGGGCGGGGAAGAACACTGAAGCTTTCTTT
.,TRBV5-4,14,TRBJ2-2,TRBD2,CASSPRTRTGELFF,TGTGCCAGCAGCCCCAGGACTAGGACCGGGGAGCTGTTTTTT
few,TRBV18,14,TRBJ1-2,TRBD1,CASSSGQETYGYTF,TGTGCCAGCTCGTCCGGACAGGAGACTTATGGCTACACCTTC
few,TRBV20-1,13,TRBJ2-5,.,CSASIQGRETRYF,TGCAGTGCTAGTATTCAGGGGCGGGAGACCCGGTACTTC
.,TRBV30,13,TRBJ2-1,.,CAWSNLWGNEQFF,TGTGCCTGGAGTAACCTTTGGGGAAATGAGCAGTTCTTC
.,TRBV29-1,12,TRBJ1-2,.,CSVDPGTYGYTF,TGCAGCGTTGACCCGGGGACCTATGGCTACACCTTC
.,TRBV3-1/TRBV3-2,15,TRBJ2-7,TRBD2,CASSLGLAGGTQQYF,TGTGCCAGCAGCCTAGGACTAGCGGGAGGAACCCAGCAGTACTTC
.,TRBV7-9,14,TRBJ1-2,.,CASSLEDILYGYTF,TGTGCCAGCAGCTTAGAGGACATCCTCTATGGCTACACCTTC
.,TRBV3-1/TRBV3-2,15,TRBJ2-1,TRBD1,CASSGQAKTYNEQFF,TGTGCCAGCAGCGGACAGGCTAAGACCTACAATGAGCAGTTCTTC
.,TRBV2,16,TRBJ1-4,.,CASRIGLGQTNEKLFF,TGTGCCAGCAGGATAGGACTGGGGCAAACTAATGAAAAACTGTTTTTT
.,TRBV5-1,15,TRBJ1-1,TRBD1,CASSAQQGANTEAFF,TGCGCCAGCAGCGCCCAACAGGGGGCGAACACTGAAGCTTTCTTT
.,TRBV7-3,15,TRBJ2-7,TRBD2,CASSLEPGGPYEQYF,TGTGCCAGCAGCTTAGAACCGGGGGGGCCCTACGAGCAGTACTTC
.,TRBV4-3,17,TRBJ2-2,TRBD2,CASSQVLAGGRTGELFF,TGCGCCAGCAGCCAAGTACTAGCGGGGGGGCGGACCGGGGAGCTGTTTTTT
.,TRBV27,13,TRBJ2-1,.,CASSLSRQNEQFF,TGTGCCAGCAGTTTGTCCCGACAGAATGAGCAGTTCTTC
.,TRBV4-3,17,TRBJ1-2,TRBD1,CASSQSLRTGEVYGYTF,TGCGCCAGCAGCCAATCGTTAAGGACAGGGGAGGTCTATGGCTACACCTTC
.,TRBV4-3,18,TRBJ1-6,TRBD1,CASSRDRGNTYYNSPLHF,TGCGCCAGCAGCCGTGACAGGGGGAACACTTACTATAATTCACCCCTCCACTTT
.,TRBV6-5,14,TRBJ1-5,.,CASSWRGGNQPQHF,TGTGCCAGCAGTTGGCGGGGAGGCAATCAGCCCCAGCATTTT
.,TRBV20-1,21,TRBJ2-6,TRBD1,CSASWAGGDPRRLSGANVLTF,TGCAGTGCTAGTTGGGCAGGGGGCGACCCCCGGCGGTTATCTGGGGCCAACGTCCTGACTTTC
.,TRBV6-5,15,TRBJ2-3,TRBD1,CASSLQGDLADTQYF,TGTGCCAGCAGTTTGCAGGGGGACCTTGCAGATACGCAGTATTTT
.,TRBV27,14,TRBJ1-2,.,CASSANRVEHGYTF,TGTGCCAGCAGTGCCAACAGGGTAGAGCATGGCTACACCTTC
once,TRBV3-1/TRBV3-2,14,TRBJ1-5,.,CASSQASGGQPQHF,TGTGCCAGCAGCCAAGCTTCCGGGGGCCAGCCCCAGCATTTT
.,TRBV6-5,15,TRBJ2-1,.,CASSMYRVGYNEQFF,TGTGCCAGCAGTATGTACAGGGTTGGGTACAATGAGCAGTTCTTC
.,TRBV19,14,TRBJ2-1,.,CASRLRGTYNEQFF,TGTGCCAGTAGGCTCAGGGGAACCTACAATGAGCAGTTCTTC
.,TRBV5-1,13,TRBJ1-1,.,CASSLEGNGEAFF,TGCGCCAGCAGCTTGGAGGGAAACGGTGAAGCTTTCTTT
.,TRBV12-3/TRBV12-4,12,TRBJ2-3,.,CASSLRPDTQYF,TGTGCCAGCAGCCTTAGACCAGATACGCAGTATTTT
.,TRBV18,12,TRBJ1-2,TRBD1,CASSSQGDGYTF,TGTGCCAGCTCATCGCAGGGGGATGGCTACACCTTC